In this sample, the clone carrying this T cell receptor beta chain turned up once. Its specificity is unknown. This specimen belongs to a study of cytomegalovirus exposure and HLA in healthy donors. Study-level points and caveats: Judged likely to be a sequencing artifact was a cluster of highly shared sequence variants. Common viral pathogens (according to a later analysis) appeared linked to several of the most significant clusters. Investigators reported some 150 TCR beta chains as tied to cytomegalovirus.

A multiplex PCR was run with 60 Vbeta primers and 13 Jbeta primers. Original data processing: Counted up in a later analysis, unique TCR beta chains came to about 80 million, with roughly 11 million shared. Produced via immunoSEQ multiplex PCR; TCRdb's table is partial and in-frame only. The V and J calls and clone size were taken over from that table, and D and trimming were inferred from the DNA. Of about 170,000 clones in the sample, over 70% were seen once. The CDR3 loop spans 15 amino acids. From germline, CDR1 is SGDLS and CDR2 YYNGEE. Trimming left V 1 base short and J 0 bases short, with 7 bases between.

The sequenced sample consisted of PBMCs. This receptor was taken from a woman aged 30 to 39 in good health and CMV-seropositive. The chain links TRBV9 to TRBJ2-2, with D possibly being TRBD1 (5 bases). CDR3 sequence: CASSVSGPNTGELFF. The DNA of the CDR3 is TGTGCCAGCAGCGTATCAGGGCCGAACACCGGGGAGCTGTTTTTT.